This T cell receptor (beta chain) was captured by sequencing in a study of blood T cell repertoires in COVID-19. V trimming: 1 base; J trimming: 1 base; junction bases outside the gene matches: 3. Germline CDR1 MGHDK, CDR2 SYGVNS. CDR3 size: 17 residues. Method: immunoSEQ multiplex PCR; TCRdb's copy keeps in-frame clones and lacks some. The repertoire holds approximately 200,000 clones, with about 90% as singletons. Two negative PCRs, clearance, or symptom resolution were required of recovered Cohort 3 donors. Specimen: PBMCs or T cells enriched from blood (not recorded which). The origin of this receptor is a man under 40 who had recovered from COVID-19. This sequence joins TRBV25-1 and TRBJ1-4, with 10 bases aligning to TRBD1. The CDR3 DNA reads TGTGCCAGCAGTGAATCCGGGACAGGGGTAACTAATGAAAAACTGTTTTTT. This translates into CASSESGTGVTNEKLFF.